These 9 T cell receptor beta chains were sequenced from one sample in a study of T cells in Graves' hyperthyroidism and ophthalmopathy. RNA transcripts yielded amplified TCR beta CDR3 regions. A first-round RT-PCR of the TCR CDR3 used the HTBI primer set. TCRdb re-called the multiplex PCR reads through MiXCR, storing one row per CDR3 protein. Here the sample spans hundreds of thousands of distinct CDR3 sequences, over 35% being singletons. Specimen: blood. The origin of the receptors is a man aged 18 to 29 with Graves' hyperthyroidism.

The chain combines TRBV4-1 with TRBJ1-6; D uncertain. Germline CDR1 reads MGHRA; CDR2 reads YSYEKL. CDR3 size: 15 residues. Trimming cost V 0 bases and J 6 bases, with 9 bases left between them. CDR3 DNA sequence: TGCGCCAGCAGCCAAGAACAATATGGTAATTCACCCCTCCACTTT. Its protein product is CASSQEQYGNSPLHF.

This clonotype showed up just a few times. CDR3 sequence: CASSFTGRTEAFF. CDR3 DNA sequence: TGTGCCAGCAGCTTTACAGGGAGGACTGAAGCTTTCTTT. This chain links TRBV7-2 with TRBJ1-1; D is perhaps TRBD1 (6 bases). CDR3 length: 13 amino acids. Trimming left V 3 bases short and J 5 bases short, with 10 bases between. CDR1 SGHTA and CDR2 FQGNSA come from the germline V gene.

DNA for the CDR3: TGTGCCAGCAGCTTGTCCCCGTTAGCGGGAGACCAAGAGACCCAGTACTTC. Its translation: CASSLSPLAGDQETQYF. This chain joins TRBV5-4 and TRBJ2-5; 9 positions agree with TRBD2. Germline trimming cut 1 base from V and 0 bases from J; bases unmatched to any gene: 7. CDR3 length equals 17 residues. Germline values: CDR1 SGHNT, CDR2 YYREEE (reference sequence). The full variable domain, in which reference TRBV5-4 and TRBJ2-5 provide the parts outside the CDR3, is ETGVTQSPTHLIKTRGQQVTLRCSSQSGHNTVSWYQQALGQGPQFIFQYYREEENGRGNFPPRFSGLQFPNYSSELNVNALELDDSALYLCASSLSPLAGDQETQYFGPGTRLLVL.

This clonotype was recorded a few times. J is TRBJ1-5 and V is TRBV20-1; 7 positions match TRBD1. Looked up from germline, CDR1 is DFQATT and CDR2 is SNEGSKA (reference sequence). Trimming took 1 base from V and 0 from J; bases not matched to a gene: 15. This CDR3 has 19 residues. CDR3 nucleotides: TGCAGTGCTAGAGCCTCCGGACAGGCCTCGGGAGATAGCAATCAGCCCCAGCATTTT. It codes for CSARASGQASGDSNQPQHF.

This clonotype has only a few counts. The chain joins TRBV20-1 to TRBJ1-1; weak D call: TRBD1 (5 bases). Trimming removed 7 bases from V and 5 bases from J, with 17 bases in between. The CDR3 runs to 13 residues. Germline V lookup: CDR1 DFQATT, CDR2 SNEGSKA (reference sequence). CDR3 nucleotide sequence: TGCAGTGACAGGTCTGAAAGGAGGACTGAAGCTTTCTTT. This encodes CSDRSERRTEAFF.

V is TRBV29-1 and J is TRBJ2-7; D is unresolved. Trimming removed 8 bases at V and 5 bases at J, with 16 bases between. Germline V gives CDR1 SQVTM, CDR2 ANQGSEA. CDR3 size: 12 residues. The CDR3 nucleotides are TGCAGCTTTCCTGATAGGTTCAACGAGCAGTACTTC. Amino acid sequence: CSFPDRFNEQYF.

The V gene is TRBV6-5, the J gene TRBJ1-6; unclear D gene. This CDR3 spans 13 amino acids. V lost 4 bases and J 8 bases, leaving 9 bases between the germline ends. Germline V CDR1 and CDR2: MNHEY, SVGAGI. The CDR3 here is CASSLSRDSPLHF. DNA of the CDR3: TGTGCCAGCAGTTTATCTAGGGATTCACCCCTCCACTTT.

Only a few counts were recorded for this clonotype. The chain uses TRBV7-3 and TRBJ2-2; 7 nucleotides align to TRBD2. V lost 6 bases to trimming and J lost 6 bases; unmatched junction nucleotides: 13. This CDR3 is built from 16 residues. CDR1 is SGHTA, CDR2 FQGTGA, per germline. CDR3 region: CASSAGGTSGAGELFF. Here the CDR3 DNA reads TGTGCCAGCAGTGCCGGCGGGACCAGCGGGGCCGGGGAGCTGTTTTTT.

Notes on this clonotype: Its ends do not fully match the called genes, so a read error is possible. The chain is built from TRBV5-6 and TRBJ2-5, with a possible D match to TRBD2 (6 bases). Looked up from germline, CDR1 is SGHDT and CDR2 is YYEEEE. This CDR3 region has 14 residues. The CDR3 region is CVSSLAGGEETQYF. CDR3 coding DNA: TGTGTCAGCAGCTTGGCCGGCGGGGAGGAGACCCAGTACTTC. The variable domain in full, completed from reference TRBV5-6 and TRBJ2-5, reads DAGVTQSPTHLIKTRGQQVTLRCSPKSGHDTVSWYQQALGQGPQFIFQYYEEEERQRGNFPDRFSGHQFPNYSSELNVNALLLGDSALYLCVSSLAGGEETQYFGPGTRLLVL.